The T cell receptor beta chain under discussion was sequenced for a study of human T cells and chemical hapten exposure. About the research overall: Patients got weekly scalp diphenylcyclopropenone doses over the approximately 24-week study. Study-wide results and caveats: As the donors had alopecia, their immune response may differ from healthy people's.

TCRdb reprocessed the RACE reads via MiXCR and lists one record per CDR3 protein. This sample has roughly 380,000 distinct CDR3 sequences, with approximately 5.1% found just once. Many counts were recorded for this clonotype. Antigen specificity is unknown. The CDR3 runs 13 residues. V was clipped by 5 bases and J by 4 bases, with 11 bases between them. Time point indicated: pre-sensitization, week 0. Described treatment: therapeutic diphenylcyclopropenone sensitization with weekly scalp DPC. The chain uses TRBV12-3 or TRBV12-4 and TRBJ1-2; tentatively, D is TRBD1 (6 bases). The sample was whole blood, taken in connection with sensitization to the hapten diphenylcyclopropenone (DPC). The sequence was collected from a woman aged 45-59 years with alopecia areata. Some clones in this sample may be carry-over from other donors' samples. CDR3 sequence: CASSTGLTYGYTF. The CDR3 DNA is TGTGCCAGCAGTACAGGGTTGACCTATGGCTACACCTTC.